This entry describes one T cell receptor beta chain. Data came from immunoSEQ multiplex PCR; TCRdb stores just in-frame clones and leaves some out. The sample includes about 56,000 clones, 84% seen only once; the top ten take around 13%. The data originate from a study of blood T cell repertoires in COVID-19. This sequence originates from an elderly woman with acute or convalescent COVID-19. Sequenced sample: peripheral blood.

CDR3 sequence (DNA): TGTGCCACCCGGCAGGGTTCACCCCTCCACTTT. As protein: CATRQGSPLHF. This chain links TRBV7-9 with TRBJ1-6; tentatively, D is TRBD1 (5 bases). Germline assignment: CDR1 SEHNR and CDR2 FQNEAQ (reference sequence). Trimming stripped 10 bases from V and 9 bases from J, with 10 bases between. The CDR3 covers 11 residues.